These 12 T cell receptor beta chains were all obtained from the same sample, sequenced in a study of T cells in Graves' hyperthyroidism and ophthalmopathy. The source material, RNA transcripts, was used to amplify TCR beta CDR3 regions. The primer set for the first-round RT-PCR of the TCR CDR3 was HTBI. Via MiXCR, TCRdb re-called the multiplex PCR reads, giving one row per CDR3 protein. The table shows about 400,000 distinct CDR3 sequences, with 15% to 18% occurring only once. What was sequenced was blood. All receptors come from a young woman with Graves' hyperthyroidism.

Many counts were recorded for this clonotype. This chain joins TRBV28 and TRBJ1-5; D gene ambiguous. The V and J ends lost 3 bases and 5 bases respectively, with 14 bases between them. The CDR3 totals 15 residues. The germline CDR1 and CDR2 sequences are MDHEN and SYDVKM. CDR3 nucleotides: TGTGCCAGCAGTTTGGCCGGTGAGGGCGATCAGCCCCAGCATTTT. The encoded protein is CASSLAGEGDQPQHF.

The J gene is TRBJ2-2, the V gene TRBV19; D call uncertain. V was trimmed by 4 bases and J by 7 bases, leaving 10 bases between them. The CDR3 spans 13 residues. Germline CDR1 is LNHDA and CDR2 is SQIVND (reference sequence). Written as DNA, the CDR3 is TGTGCCAGTAGTAATCCAACTCTCGGGGAGCTGTTTTTT. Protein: CASSNPTLGELFF.

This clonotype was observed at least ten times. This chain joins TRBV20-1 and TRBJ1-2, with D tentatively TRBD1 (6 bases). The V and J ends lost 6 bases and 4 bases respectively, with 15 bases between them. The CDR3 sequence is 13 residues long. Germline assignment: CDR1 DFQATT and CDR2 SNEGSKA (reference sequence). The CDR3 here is CSANRVSSYGYTF. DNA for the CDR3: TGCAGTGCAAACAGGGTCAGTAGCTATGGCTACACCTTC.

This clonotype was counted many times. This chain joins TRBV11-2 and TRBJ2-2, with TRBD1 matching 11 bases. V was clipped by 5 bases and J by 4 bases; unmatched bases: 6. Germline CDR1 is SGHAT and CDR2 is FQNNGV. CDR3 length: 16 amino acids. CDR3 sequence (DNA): TGTGCCAGCAGCCCAGGACAGGGGGCCGGCACCGGGGAGCTGTTTTTT. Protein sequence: CASSPGQGAGTGELFF.

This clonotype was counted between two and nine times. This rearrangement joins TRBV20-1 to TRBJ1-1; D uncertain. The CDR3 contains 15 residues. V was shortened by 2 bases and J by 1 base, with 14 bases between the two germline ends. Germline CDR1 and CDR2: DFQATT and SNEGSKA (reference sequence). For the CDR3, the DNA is TGCAGTGCTAGATCCGGGTCCGGATGGAACACTGAAGCTTTCTTT. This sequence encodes CSARSGSGWNTEAFF.

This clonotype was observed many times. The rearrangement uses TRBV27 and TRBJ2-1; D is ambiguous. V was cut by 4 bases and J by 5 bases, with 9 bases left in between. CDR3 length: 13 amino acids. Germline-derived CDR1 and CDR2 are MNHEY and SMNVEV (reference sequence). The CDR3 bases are TGTGCCAGCAGTTCCCCCAGAGACAATGAGCAGTTCTTC. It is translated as CASSSPRDNEQFF.

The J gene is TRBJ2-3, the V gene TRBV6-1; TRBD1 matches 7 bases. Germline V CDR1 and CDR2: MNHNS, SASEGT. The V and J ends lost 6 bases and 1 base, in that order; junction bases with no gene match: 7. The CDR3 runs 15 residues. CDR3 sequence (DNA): TGTGCCAGCAGACACCGGGACAGCGGCACAGATACGCAGTATTTT. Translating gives CASRHRDSGTDTQYF.

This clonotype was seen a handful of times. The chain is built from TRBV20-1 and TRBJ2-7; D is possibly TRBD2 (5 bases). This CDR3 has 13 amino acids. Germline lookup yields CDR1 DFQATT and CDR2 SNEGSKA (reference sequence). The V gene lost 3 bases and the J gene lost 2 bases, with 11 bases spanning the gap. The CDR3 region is CSARVGAAYEQYF. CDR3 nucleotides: TGCAGTGCTAGGGTGGGAGCGGCCTACGAGCAGTACTTC.

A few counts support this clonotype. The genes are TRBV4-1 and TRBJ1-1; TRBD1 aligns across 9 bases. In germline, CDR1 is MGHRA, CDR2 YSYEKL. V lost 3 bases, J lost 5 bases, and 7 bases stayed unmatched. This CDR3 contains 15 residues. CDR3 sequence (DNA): TGCGCCAGCAGCCACACGGGACAGGGTTGGACTGAAGCTTTCTTT. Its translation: CASSHTGQGWTEAFF.

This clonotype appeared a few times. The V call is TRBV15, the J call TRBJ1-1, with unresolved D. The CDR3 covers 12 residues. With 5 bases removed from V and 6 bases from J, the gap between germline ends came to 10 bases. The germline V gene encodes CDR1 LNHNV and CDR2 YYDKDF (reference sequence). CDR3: CATSASGAEAFF. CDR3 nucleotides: TGTGCCACCAGCGCTTCAGGAGCTGAAGCTTTCTTT.

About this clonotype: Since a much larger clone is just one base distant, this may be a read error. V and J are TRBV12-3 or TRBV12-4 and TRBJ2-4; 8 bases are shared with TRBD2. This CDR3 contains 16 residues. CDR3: CASSLTGGLAKNTQYF. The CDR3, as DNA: TGTGCCAGCAGTTTGACGGGGGGGCTAGCCAAAAACACTCAGTACTTC.

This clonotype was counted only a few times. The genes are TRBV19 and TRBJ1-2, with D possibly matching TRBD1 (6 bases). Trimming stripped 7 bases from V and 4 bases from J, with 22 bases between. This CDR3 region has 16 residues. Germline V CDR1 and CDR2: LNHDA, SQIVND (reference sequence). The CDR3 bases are TGTGCCAGTACAAACCCCGGGACACCGACTCCCTATGGCTACACCTTC. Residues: CASTNPGTPTPYGYTF. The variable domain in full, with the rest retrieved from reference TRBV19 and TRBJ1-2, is DGGITQSPKYLFRKEGQNVTLSCEQNLNHDAMYWYRQDPGQGLRLIYYSQIVNDFQKGDIAEGYSVSREKKESFPLTVTSAQKNPTAFYLCASTNPGTPTPYGYTFGSGTRLTVV.